Described below is a single T cell receptor (beta chain) sequence and its context. Its antigen is unknown. The data originate from a study of post-analysis software for immune sequencing data. Trimming left V 6 bases short and J 7 bases short, with 19 bases between. Germline V gene data show CDR1 as KGHSH and CDR2 as LQKENI. The CDR3 length is 16 residues. The TCR beta cDNA libraries carried unique molecular identifiers. TCRdb independently ran MiXCR on the PCR reads; one entry per CDR3 protein. The table lists 600,000 to 700,000 distinct CDR3 sequences, more than 50% of them singletons. Study-level results: Controls had lower frequencies than patients of roughly five TRBV segments, which included TRBV5-6, TRBV5-1 and TRBV20-1.

The chain employs TRBV18 and TRBJ1-6; tentative D call: TRBD1 (6 bases). The sample consisted of blood. This clonotype was sampled from a girl aged 2 to 9 with multiple sclerosis. The CDR3 region is CASSPWDGGENSPLHF. CDR3 bases: TGTGCCAGCTCCCCATGGGACGGGGGCGAGAATTCACCCCTCCACTTT.